The T cell receptor (beta chain) described here comes from a study of blood T cell repertoires in COVID-19. Study-level information: Sources were T cells, B-cell-depleted T cells, or PBMCs; the material itself was cDNA or gDNA.

The CDR3 contains 14 residues. Trimming took 0 bases from V and 1 from J, leaving 7 bases between them. CDR1 SGHRS and CDR2 YFSETQ come from the germline V gene. Clones were sequenced by immunoSEQ multiplex PCR, and TCRdb holds only the in-frame ones, with some missing. The sample carries about 140,000 clones, approximately 84% recorded once. Sequencing used PBMCs or T cells enriched from blood (not recorded which). The chain uses TRBV5-1 and TRBJ1-1, with D possibly TRBD1 on 5 matching bases. This sequence originates from a man between 40 and 49 years old with acute COVID-19. CDR3 in amino acids: CASSLGGANTEAFF. CDR3 coding DNA: TGCGCCAGCAGCTTGGGTGGGGCGAACACTGAAGCTTTCTTT. Full variable domain (rest looked up from reference TRBV5-1 and TRBJ1-1): KAGVTQTPRYLIKTRGQQVTLSCSPISGHRSVSWYQQTPGQGLQFLFEYFSETQRNKGNFPGRFSGRQFSNSRSEMNVSTLELGDSALYLCASSLGGANTEAFFGQGTRLTVV.